The source of this T cell receptor (beta chain) is a study of T cells in Graves' hyperthyroidism and ophthalmopathy. Deletions cut 3 bases from V and 2 bases from J, with 8 bases between. Germline V gives CDR1 MNHEY, CDR2 SMNVEV (reference sequence). The CDR3 is 14 residues long. What was amplified from RNA transcripts were TCR beta CDR3 regions. First-round RT-PCR of the TCR CDR3 relied on the HTBI primer set. In TCRdb, the multiplex PCR reads were re-called with MiXCR into one record per CDR3 protein. Of approximately 690,000 distinct CDR3 sequences in the sample, less than 25% were seen once. In this sample, this clonotype turned up a few times. Its antigen is still unknown. Study-level findings and limits: Ophthalmopathy and stable hyperthyroidism were told apart by a 13 V-J model. Blood held most thyroid clonotypes expanded above 0.001 frequency.

The sequence came from a man aged 25 to 40 with Graves' ophthalmopathy. The sequencing sample was made of blood. The chain combines TRBV27 with TRBJ1-5; D not resolved. In DNA, the CDR3 is TGTGCCAGCAGTTTCTCCCGGGGCAATCAGCCCCAGCATTTT. This sequence encodes CASSFSRGNQPQHF.